This is a list of T cell receptor beta chains from one sample in a study of T cells in Graves' hyperthyroidism and ophthalmopathy. TCRdb re-analysed the multiplex PCR reads in MiXCR, keeping a single row per CDR3 protein. The repertoire holds some 300,000 distinct CDR3 sequences, with roughly 19% as singletons. Specimen: blood. These receptors originate from a man aged 50 or older with Graves' ophthalmopathy. CDR3s include the opening cysteine and the closing phenylalanine or tryptophan. The D gene is left open where the match is weak.

v_call	j_call	d_call	cdr3_aa
TRBV6-5	TRBJ1-6	NA	CASSYRDGNSPLHF
TRBV2	TRBJ1-2	NA	CASCASANYGYTF
TRBV5-1	TRBJ2-7	TRBD1	CASSVGQVFNEQYF
TRBV18	TRBJ2-2	NA	CASSPQSTGELFF
TRBV7-9	TRBJ1-2	NA	CASSLEFYGYTF
TRBV4-1	TRBJ2-1	TRBD1	CASSQPGTALNEQFF
TRBV20-1	TRBJ1-1	TRBD1	CGRRGQEKWDTEAFF
TRBV20-1	TRBJ2-6	NA	CSAAGYSGANVLTF
TRBV5-1	TRBJ2-3	TRBD2	CASSPMGGVRTDTQYF
TRBV6-5	TRBJ1-1	NA	CASSYTAKNTEAFF
TRBV29-1	TRBJ1-1	TRBD1	CSVEDPNRDRGQSTEAFF
TRBV5-6	TRBJ1-5	NA	CASSLGQFYQPQHF
TRBV5-1	TRBJ1-6	NA	CASSADTYNSPLHF
TRBV6-1	TRBJ2-1	NA	CASSGGLEAYNEQFF
TRBV30	TRBJ2-5	NA	CAWSVTETQYF
TRBV20-1	TRBJ2-2	NA	CSASGGTSTGELFF
TRBV11-2	TRBJ2-7	TRBD2	CASSFTGTSGTPYEQYF
TRBV15	TRBJ2-2	NA	CATSSQPNTGELFF
TRBV24-1	TRBJ2-4	NA	CATSPGTKNIQYF
TRBV6-1	TRBJ1-5	NA	CASSEIGSYSNQPQHF
TRBV24-1	TRBJ2-1	NA	CATSDFRRTAGNEQFF
TRBV27	TRBJ1-4	NA	CASSLWGSDGKLFF
TRBV6-1	TRBJ2-2	NA	CASSPGHGELFF
TRBV19	TRBJ2-3	TRBD1	CASSIRDRGPIDTQYF
TRBV30	TRBJ2-3	TRBD1	CAWNRQGVEDTQYF
TRBV29-1	TRBJ2-7	NA	CSAYDVRSYEQYF
TRBV6-2/TRBV6-3	TRBJ1-1	NA	CASSYSSQMNTEAFF
TRBV19	TRBJ1-5	NA	CASRSTRRGQQPQHF
TRBV27	TRBJ1-1	NA	CASSLLTLGRVAEAFF
TRBV28	TRBJ2-3	NA	CASSLPQGGTDTQYF
TRBV9	TRBJ1-1	NA	CASSVVGEGKGTEAFF
TRBV7-2	TRBJ2-5	TRBD1	CASSPRTGSGSQYF
TRBV24-1	TRBJ2-6	TRBD1	CATSTGTGLQSSGANVLTF
TRBV7-9	TRBJ1-1	TRBD1	CASSLGAGGSTEAFF
TRBV6-1	TRBJ1-3	NA	CASSELSSGNTIYF
TRBV30	TRBJ1-2	NA	CAWTQNNIYGYTF
TRBV11-2	TRBJ1-2	NA	CASSLEAGPFNYGYTF
TRBV20-1	TRBJ2-1	TRBD2	CSAGGLAGGYEQFF
TRBV7-6	TRBJ2-7	TRBD2	CASSISGRAGYEQYF
TRBV10-2	TRBJ1-1	NA	CASRKQGKTEAFF
TRBV27	TRBJ2-5	TRBD1	CASSLYGTGGTETQYF
TRBV6-1	TRBJ2-1	NA	CASSGAGRVNSYNEQFF
TRBV20-1	TRBJ2-7	NA	CSARDLRDYEQYF
TRBV24-1	TRBJ2-1	NA	CATSDGSNNEQFF
TRBV6-4	TRBJ1-4	NA	CASSAGSGGLGEKLFF
TRBV30	TRBJ2-7	NA	CALRGHPTYEQYF
TRBV6-1	TRBJ2-6	NA	CASSPGSSGANVLTF